The 23 T cell receptor beta chains presented below share a single source sample, sequenced in a study of cytomegalovirus exposure and HLA in healthy donors. Assay used: immunoSEQ multiplex PCR; TCRdb lists only in-frame clones, some missing. The table includes about 110,000 clones, approximately 89% detected once. Material: PBMCs. The receptors shown here come from a woman under 30 in good health and CMV-seronegative.

This rearrangement joins TRBV5-1 to TRBJ2-3, with 10 bases fitting TRBD1. CDR3 length: 16 amino acids. Germline CDR1 SGHRS, CDR2 YFSETQ. Trimming removed 4 bases from V and 0 bases from J; junction bases left unmatched: 5. CDR3 nucleotide sequence: TGCGCCAGCAGCGCGGACAGGGGGTATAGCACAGATACGCAGTATTTT. Its protein product is CASSADRGYSTDTQYF.

The chain uses TRBV2 and TRBJ1-1, with D unresolved. V was cut by 1 base and J by 1 base, with 10 bases left in between. This CDR3 is 15 amino acids long. Germline V CDR1 and CDR2: SNHLY, FYNNEI. CDR3: CASSEEVAGNTEAFF. In nucleotides, the CDR3 is TGTGCCAGCAGTGAAGAGGTCGCGGGGAACACTGAAGCTTTCTTT.

V usage is TRBV29-1 and J usage is TRBJ2-7, with 9 bases aligning to TRBD1. The trim removed 5 bases at V and 0 bases at J, leaving 5 bases unmatched. This CDR3 has 14 amino acids. The germline CDR1 and CDR2 sequences are SQVTM and ANQGSEA. The CDR3 nucleotides read TGCAGCGTTATTAAGGGACAGGGCTCCTACGAGCAGTACTTC. Protein product: CSVIKGQGSYEQYF.

The chain combines TRBV28 with TRBJ1-5; D call uncertain. Germline assignment: CDR1 MDHEN and CDR2 SYDVKM. CDR3 length: 14 residues. Trimming stripped 3 bases from V and 4 bases from J, with 10 bases between. This CDR3 is CASSLSTGNQPQHF. CDR3 nucleotide sequence: TGTGCCAGCAGTTTGAGCACCGGTAATCAGCCCCAGCATTTT.

The chain couples TRBV10-3 to TRBJ2-7, with D tentatively TRBD2 (6 bases). V was pared by 9 bases and J by 3 bases, with 21 bases between. The V gene's germline CDR1 is ENHRY and CDR2 SYGVKD. The CDR3 covers 15 residues. The CDR3: CAMADPTSPIYEQYF. The CDR3 bases are TGTGCCATGGCGGACCCGACTAGTCCGATCTACGAGCAGTACTTC.

The chain joins TRBV7-2 to TRBJ2-7, with 8 bases identical to TRBD2. The trim removed 4 bases at V and 5 bases at J, leaving 7 bases unmatched. The CDR3 sequence is 14 residues long. CDR1 is SGHTA and CDR2 is FQGNSA in the germline V gene. The CDR3 loop is CASSSRTSSDEQYF. CDR3 DNA sequence: TGTGCCAGCAGCTCGCGGACTAGCTCGGACGAGCAGTACTTC.

The chain links TRBV5-5 to TRBJ2-7; possibly TRBD2 for D (5 bases). Germline values: CDR1 SGHKS, CDR2 YYEKEE (reference sequence). CDR3 length: 14 residues. The ends were cut back, 3 bases at V and 3 bases at J, with 13 bases in the middle. The CDR3 bases are TGTGCCAGCAGCTCGCGAGCCGGGAACTACGAGCAGTACTTC. Protein product: CASSSRAGNYEQYF. Complete variable domain (other parts from reference TRBV5-5 and TRBJ2-7): DAGVTQSPTHLIKTRGQQVTLRCSPISGHKSVSWYQQVLGQGPQFIFQYYEKEERGRGNFPDRFSARQFPNYSSELNVNALLLGDSALYLCASSSRAGNYEQYFGPGTRLTVT.

The J gene is TRBJ2-3, the V gene TRBV6-6; 7 bases are shared with TRBD2. Germline V gives CDR1 MNHNY, CDR2 SVGAGI (reference sequence). This CDR3 has 15 amino acids. V lost 0 bases and J lost 6; bases outside the gene matches: 6. The CDR3 region is CASSYSSGKADTQYF. The CDR3 DNA follows: TGTGCCAGCAGTTACTCCAGCGGGAAGGCGGATACGCAGTATTTT.

This sequence joins TRBV28 and TRBJ2-1; TRBD1 matches 7 bases. The CDR3 has 16 residues. V gave up 7 bases and J gave up 2 bases; unmatched junction bases: 11. The germline V gene has CDR1 MDHEN and CDR2 SYDVKM. The CDR3 region is CASIPRGLSTYNEQFF. CDR3 nucleotide sequence: TGTGCCAGCATCCCGAGGGGGCTTAGCACCTACAATGAGCAGTTCTTC. Drawing the rest from reference TRBV28 and TRBJ2-1, the complete variable domain is DVKVTQSSRYLVKRTGEKVFLECVQDMDHENMFWYRQDPGLGLRLIYFSYDVKMKEKGDIPEGYSVSREKKERFSLILESASTNQTSMYLCASIPRGLSTYNEQFFGPGTRLTVL.

The rearrangement links TRBV7-9 to TRBJ1-2; D gene unclear. Trimming took off 2 bases at V and 2 bases at J, with 15 bases between the two ends. This CDR3 spans 16 amino acids. Germline CDR1 SEHNR, CDR2 FQNEAQ (reference sequence). Here the CDR3 reads CASSLSGSELNYGYTF. CDR3 sequence (DNA): TGTGCCAGCAGCTTAAGCGGGTCCGAATTAAACTATGGCTACACCTTC.

A word on this clone: One junction end disagrees with the germline gene, perhaps due to a read error. The J gene is TRBJ2-5, the V gene TRBV5-1; 7 bases match TRBD1. Germline V gene lookup returns CDR1 SGHRS and CDR2 YFSETQ. The length of the CDR3 is 13 residues. The CDR3 DNA follows: TGCGCCAGCCGCTTACAGGGGCAAGAGACCCAGTACTTC. Its translation: CASRLQGQETQYF.

Concerning this clone: A read error may produce the germline difference seen at one junction end. The rearrangement links TRBV2 to TRBJ1-4; D might be TRBD1 (5 bases). This CDR3 is 12 amino acids long. Germline CDR1 and CDR2: SNHLY and FYNNEI. For the CDR3, the DNA is TGTGCCAGCAGCCCCGGGGGGGGTGTTTCGCTTTTT. This gives the protein CASSPGGGVSLF.

This clone appeared a single time. This chain joins TRBV19 and TRBJ1-4; 9 nucleotides align to TRBD1. The germline gives CDR1 LNHDA, CDR2 SQIVND (reference sequence). Germline trimming cut 7 bases from V and 5 bases from J; bases unmatched to any gene: 8. CDR3 length equals 15 residues. The CDR3 region is CASTPLDRGNEKLFF. CDR3 DNA sequence: TGTGCCAGTACCCCTCTCGACAGGGGGAATGAAAAACTGTTTTTT. The full variable domain, with the rest looked up from reference TRBV19 and TRBJ1-4, is DGGITQSPKYLFRKEGQNVTLSCEQNLNHDAMYWYRQDPGQGLRLIYYSQIVNDFQKGDIAEGYSVSREKKESFPLTVTSAQKNPTAFYLCASTPLDRGNEKLFFGSGTQLSVL.

This CDR3 reads CASSLASGPDTQYF. The DNA of the CDR3 is TGCGCCAGCAGCTTGGCTAGCGGGCCAGATACGCAGTATTTT. The V call is TRBV5-1, the J call TRBJ2-3, with TRBD2 identical over 8 bases. Germline CDR1 and CDR2: SGHRS and YFSETQ. The CDR3 runs to 14 residues. V gave up 0 bases and J gave up 4 bases; unmatched junction bases: 1.

The V call is TRBV7-2, the J call TRBJ1-6; TRBD1 might be the D (6 bases). The CDR3 spans 14 residues. The germline CDR1 and CDR2 sequences are SGHTA and FQGNSA. Trimming removed 8 bases at V and 8 bases at J, with 16 bases between. The CDR3 loop reads CASRREGGHSPLHF. The CDR3 DNA reads as TGTGCCAGCCGACGGGAGGGGGGACATTCACCCCTCCACTTT. Supplemented by reference TRBV7-2 and TRBJ1-6, the full variable domain reads GAGVSQSPSNKVTEKGKDVELRCDPISGHTALYWYRQSLGQGLEFLIYFQGNSAPDKSGLPSDRFSAERTGGSVSTLTIQRTQQEDSAVYLCASRREGGHSPLHFGNGTRLTVT.

The chain has TRBV10-3 and TRBJ1-1; 8 bases map to TRBD1. Germline CDR1 and CDR2: ENHRY and SYGVKD. V trimming: 4 bases; J trimming: 0 bases; junction bases outside the gene matches: 4. The CDR3 is made up of 15 amino acids. This chain's CDR3 is CAISGGQGLNTEAFF. The CDR3 nucleotides are TGTGCCATCAGTGGAGGACAGGGACTGAACACTGAAGCTTTCTTT.

The J gene is TRBJ2-7, the V gene TRBV28, with TRBD2 matching over 8 bases. Looked up from germline, CDR1 is MDHEN and CDR2 is SYDVKM. CDR3 length equals 14 residues. Losses at the gene ends were 5 bases for V and 4 bases for J; bases not matched to a gene: 7. In nucleotides, the CDR3 is TGTGCCAGCAGTGTCATCGGGAGGGGGTACGAGCAGTACTTC. Its protein is CASSVIGRGYEQYF.

The chain couples TRBV5-1 to TRBJ2-7; possibly TRBD2 for D (5 bases). The CDR3 loop spans 14 amino acids. Germline V gives CDR1 SGHRS, CDR2 YFSETQ. V lost 7 bases to trimming and J lost 3 bases, with 17 bases between them. For the CDR3, the DNA is TGCGCCAGCCGGCCCGACTCCGGGATCTACGAGCAGTACTTC. It is translated as CASRPDSGIYEQYF.

DNA of the CDR3: TGTGCCAGTAGTATAGACAGGATAGGGGCTATGGGAGAAGCTTTCTTT. This encodes CASSIDRIGAMGEAFF. The V gene is TRBV19, the J gene TRBJ1-1, with D possibly matching TRBD1 (5 bases). Germline CDR1 is LNHDA and CDR2 is SQIVND (reference sequence). Between the trimmed V and J ends, which lost 0 bases and 8 bases, there was a span of 19 bases. The CDR3 loop spans 16 amino acids. Together with reference TRBV19 and TRBJ1-1, the CDR3 gives the full variable domain: DGGITQSPKYLFRKEGQNVTLSCEQNLNHDAMYWYRQDPGQGLRLIYYSQIVNDFQKGDIAEGYSVSREKKESFPLTVTSAQKNPTAFYLCASSIDRIGAMGEAFFGQGTRLTVV.

The rearrangement joins TRBV11-1 to TRBJ2-6, with D perhaps matching TRBD1 (5 bases). The CDR3 contains 17 residues. Per the germline V gene, CDR1 is SGHAT and CDR2 is FQDESV (reference sequence). The V end was cut by 4 bases, the J end by 4 bases, with 17 bases between. CDR3 region: CASSSTTDSYGANVLTF. The CDR3 DNA sequence: TGTGCCAGCAGCTCCACAACTGACAGTTACGGGGCCAACGTCCTGACTTTC.

The chain joins TRBV4-3 to TRBJ1-2; D is perhaps TRBD1 (6 bases). The CDR3 covers 13 residues. Germline CDR1 and CDR2: LGHNA and YSLEER. V was pared by 0 bases and J by 7 bases, with 9 bases between. CDR3 DNA sequence: TGCGCCAGCAGCCAAGATAGGGGGGGTGGCTACACCTTC. Protein sequence: CASSQDRGGGYTF.

This chain uses TRBV19 with TRBJ2-7; 8 bases line up with TRBD1. This CDR3 is 15 amino acids long. Trimming at V came to 7 bases and at J to 7 bases, leaving 15 bases not matched to a gene. Germline V CDR1 and CDR2: LNHDA, SQIVND (reference sequence). The CDR3 nucleotides are TGTGCCAGTACCTTAGGGACAGGTGGTGCGGATGAGCAGTACTTC. Amino acid sequence: CASTLGTGGADEQYF.

V and J are TRBV5-5 and TRBJ2-7; perhaps TRBD2 as D (5 bases). The germline gives CDR1 SGHKS, CDR2 YYEKEE (reference sequence). V was shortened by 5 bases and J by 2 bases, with 20 bases between the two germline ends. This CDR3 is built from 16 residues. The CDR3 spells CASRGGGGQAPYEQYF. The CDR3 DNA follows: TGTGCCAGCAGGGGCGGTGGAGGCCAGGCACCCTACGAGCAGTACTTC.